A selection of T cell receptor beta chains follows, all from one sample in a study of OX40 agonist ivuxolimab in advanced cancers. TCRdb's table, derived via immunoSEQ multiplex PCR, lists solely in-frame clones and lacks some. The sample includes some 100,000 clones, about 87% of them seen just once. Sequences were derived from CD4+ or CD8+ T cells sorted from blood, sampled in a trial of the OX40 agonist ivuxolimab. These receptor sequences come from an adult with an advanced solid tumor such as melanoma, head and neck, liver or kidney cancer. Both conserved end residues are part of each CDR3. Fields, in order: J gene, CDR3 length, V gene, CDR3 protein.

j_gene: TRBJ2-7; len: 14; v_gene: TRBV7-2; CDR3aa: CASSGRQGAGEQYF
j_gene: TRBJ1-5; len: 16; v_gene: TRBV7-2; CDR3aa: CASSLDSGISNQPQHF
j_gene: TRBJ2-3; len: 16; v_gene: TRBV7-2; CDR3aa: CASSARLAGGRDTQYF
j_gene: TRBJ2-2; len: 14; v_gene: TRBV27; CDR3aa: CASTKTGNTGELFF
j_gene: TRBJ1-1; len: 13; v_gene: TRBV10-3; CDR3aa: CAISDSTVTEAFF
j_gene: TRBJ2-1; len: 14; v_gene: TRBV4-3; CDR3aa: CASSQDLTRNEQFF
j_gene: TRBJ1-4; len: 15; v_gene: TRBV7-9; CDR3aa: CASSVVGATNEKLFF
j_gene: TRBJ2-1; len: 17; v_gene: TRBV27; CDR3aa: CASSSPIGTASYNEQFF
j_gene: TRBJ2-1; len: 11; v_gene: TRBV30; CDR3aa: CAASRRGGQFF
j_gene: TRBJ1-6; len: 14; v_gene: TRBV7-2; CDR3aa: CASDTGLSNSPLHF
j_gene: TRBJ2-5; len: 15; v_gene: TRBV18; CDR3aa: CASSPRSGRQETQYF
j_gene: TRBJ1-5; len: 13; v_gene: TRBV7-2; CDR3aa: CASSPTRSQPQHF
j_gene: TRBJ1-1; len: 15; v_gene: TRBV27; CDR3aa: CASSLDYGVNTEAFF
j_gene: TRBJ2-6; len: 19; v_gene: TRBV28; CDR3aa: CASSVMSGETISGANVLTF
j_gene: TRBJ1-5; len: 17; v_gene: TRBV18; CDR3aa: CASSTKTGTGLGQPQHF
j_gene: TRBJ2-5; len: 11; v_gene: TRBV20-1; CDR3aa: CSARDWETQYF
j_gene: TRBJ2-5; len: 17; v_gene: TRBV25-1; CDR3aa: CASSESLGLAQRETQYF
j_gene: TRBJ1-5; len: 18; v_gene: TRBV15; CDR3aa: CATSRDSRHHRVWQPQHF
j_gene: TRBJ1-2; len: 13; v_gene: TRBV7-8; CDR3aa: CASSLAGGYGYTF
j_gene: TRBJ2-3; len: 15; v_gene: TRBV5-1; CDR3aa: CASSLAAGAVYTQYF
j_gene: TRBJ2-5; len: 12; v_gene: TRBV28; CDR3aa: CASSVRRETQYF
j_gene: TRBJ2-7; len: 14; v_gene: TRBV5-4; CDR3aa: CASSLGVWGDEQYF
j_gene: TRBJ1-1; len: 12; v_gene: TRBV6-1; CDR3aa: CASSQGPLQAFF
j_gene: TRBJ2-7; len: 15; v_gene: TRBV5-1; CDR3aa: CASSSGDSRSYEQYF
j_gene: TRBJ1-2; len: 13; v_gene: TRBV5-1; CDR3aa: CASSDGGSYGYTF
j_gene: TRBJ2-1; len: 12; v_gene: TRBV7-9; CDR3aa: CASSQVAYEQFF
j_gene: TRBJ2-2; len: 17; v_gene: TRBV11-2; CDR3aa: CASSLSREGAYTGELFF